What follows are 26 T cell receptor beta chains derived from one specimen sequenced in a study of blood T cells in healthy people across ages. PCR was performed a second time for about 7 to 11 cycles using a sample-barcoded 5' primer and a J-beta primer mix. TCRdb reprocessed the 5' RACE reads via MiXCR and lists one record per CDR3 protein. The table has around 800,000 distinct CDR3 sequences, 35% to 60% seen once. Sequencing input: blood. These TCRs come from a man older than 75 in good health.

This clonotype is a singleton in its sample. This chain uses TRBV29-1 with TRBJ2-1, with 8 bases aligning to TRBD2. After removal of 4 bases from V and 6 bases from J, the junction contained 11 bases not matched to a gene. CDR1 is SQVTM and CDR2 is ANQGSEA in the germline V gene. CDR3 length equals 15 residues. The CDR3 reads CSVVDPAGVFNEQFF. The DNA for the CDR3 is TGCAGCGTTGTGGACCCAGCGGGAGTGTTCAATGAGCAGTTCTTC.

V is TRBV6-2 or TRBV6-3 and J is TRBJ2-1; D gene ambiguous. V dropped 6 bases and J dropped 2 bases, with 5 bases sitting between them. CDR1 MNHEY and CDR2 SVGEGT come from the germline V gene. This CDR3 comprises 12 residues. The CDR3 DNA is TGTGCCAGCAGAACTACCTACAATGAGCAGTTCTTC. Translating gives CASRTTYNEQFF.

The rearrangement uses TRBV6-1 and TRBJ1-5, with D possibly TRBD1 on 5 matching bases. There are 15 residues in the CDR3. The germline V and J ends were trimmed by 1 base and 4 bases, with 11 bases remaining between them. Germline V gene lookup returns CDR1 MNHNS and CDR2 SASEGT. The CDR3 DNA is TGTGCCAGCAGTGAAGATCAGGGTTGGAATCAGCCCCAGCATTTT. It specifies CASSEDQGWNQPQHF.

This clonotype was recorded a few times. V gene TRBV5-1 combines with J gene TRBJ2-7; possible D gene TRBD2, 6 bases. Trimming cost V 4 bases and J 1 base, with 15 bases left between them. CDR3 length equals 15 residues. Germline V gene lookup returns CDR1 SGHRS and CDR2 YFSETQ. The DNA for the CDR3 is TGCGCCAGCAGCGCGGCCCGGGACTGGTCCTACGAGCAGTACTTC. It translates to CASSAARDWSYEQYF.

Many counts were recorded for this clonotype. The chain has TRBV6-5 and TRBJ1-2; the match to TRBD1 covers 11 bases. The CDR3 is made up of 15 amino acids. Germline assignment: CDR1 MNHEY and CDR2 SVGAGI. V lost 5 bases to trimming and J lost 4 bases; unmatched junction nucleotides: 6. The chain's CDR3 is CASSTRTGGLYGYTF. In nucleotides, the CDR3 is TGTGCCAGCAGTACTCGGACAGGGGGCCTCTATGGCTACACCTTC.

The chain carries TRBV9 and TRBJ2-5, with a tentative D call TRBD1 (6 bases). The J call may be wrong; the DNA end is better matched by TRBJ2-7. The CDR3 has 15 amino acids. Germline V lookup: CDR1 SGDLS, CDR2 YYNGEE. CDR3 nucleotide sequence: TGTGCCAGCAGCGTAGGGGGGACACCCTCCTACGAGCAGTACTTC. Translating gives CASSVGGTPSYEQYF.

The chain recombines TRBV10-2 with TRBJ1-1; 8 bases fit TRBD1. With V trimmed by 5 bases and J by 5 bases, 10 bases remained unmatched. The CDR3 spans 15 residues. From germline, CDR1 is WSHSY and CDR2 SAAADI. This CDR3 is CASSLTRTGGTEAFF. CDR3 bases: TGCGCCAGCAGTCTGACACGAACAGGGGGTACTGAAGCTTTCTTT.

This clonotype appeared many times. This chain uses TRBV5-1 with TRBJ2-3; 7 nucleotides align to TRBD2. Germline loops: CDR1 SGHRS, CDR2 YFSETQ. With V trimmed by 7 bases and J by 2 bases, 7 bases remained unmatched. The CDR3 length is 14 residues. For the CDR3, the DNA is TGCGCCAGCTCCGGCGGGAGCATCACAGATACGCAGTATTTT. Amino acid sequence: CASSGGSITDTQYF. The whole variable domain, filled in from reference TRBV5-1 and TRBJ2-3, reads KAGVTQTPRYLIKTRGQQVTLSCSPISGHRSVSWYQQTPGQGLQFLFEYFSETQRNKGNFPGRFSGRQFSNSRSEMNVSTLELGDSALYLCASSGGSITDTQYFGPGTRLTVL.

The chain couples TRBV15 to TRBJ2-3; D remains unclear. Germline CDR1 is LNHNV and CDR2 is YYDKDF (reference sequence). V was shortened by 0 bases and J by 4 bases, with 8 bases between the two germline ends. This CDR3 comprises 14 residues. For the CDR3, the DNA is TGTGCCACCAGCAGAGATACGTTAGCAGATACGCAGTATTTT. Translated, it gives CATSRDTLADTQYF.

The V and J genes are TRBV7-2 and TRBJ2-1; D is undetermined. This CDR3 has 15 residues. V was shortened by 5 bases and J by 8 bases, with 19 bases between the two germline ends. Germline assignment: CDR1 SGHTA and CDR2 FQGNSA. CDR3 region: CASSLGPPFVDEQFF. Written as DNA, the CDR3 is TGTGCCAGCAGCCTCGGACCCCCCTTTGTCGATGAGCAGTTCTTC.

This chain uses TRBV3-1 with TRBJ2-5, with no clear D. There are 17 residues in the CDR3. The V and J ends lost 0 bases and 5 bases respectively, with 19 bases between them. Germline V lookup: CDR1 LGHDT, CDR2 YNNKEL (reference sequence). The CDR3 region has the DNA TGTGCCAGCAGCCAAGATCTGAGCCCCGGCTTTGGGGAGACCCAGTACTTC. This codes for CASSQDLSPGFGETQYF.

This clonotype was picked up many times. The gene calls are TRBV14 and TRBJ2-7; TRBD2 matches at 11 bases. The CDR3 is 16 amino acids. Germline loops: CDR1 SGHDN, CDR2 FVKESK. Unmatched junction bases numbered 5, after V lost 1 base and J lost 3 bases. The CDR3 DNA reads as TGTGCCAGCAGCCAAGGACCGGGACTAGCGGTCTACGAGCAGTACTTC. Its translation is CASSQGPGLAVYEQYF.

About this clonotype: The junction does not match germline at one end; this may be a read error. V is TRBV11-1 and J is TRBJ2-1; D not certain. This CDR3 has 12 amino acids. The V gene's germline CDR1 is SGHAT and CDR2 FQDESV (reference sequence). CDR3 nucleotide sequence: TGTGCCAGCATCTTAGATTTAGGTGAGCAGTTCTTC. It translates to CASILDLGEQFF.

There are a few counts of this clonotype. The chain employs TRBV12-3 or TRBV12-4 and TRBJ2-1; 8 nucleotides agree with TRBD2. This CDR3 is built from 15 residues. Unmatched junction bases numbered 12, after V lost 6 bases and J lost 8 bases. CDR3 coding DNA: TGTGCCAGCAGCAATAGCGGGGCAATGAACGATGAGCAGTTCTTC. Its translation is CASSNSGAMNDEQFF.

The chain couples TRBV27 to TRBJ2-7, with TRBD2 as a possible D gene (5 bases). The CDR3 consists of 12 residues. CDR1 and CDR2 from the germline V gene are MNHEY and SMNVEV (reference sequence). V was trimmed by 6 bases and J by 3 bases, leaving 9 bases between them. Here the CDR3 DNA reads TGTGCCAGCAGGAGTACTAGCTACGAGCAGTACTTC. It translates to CASRSTSYEQYF.

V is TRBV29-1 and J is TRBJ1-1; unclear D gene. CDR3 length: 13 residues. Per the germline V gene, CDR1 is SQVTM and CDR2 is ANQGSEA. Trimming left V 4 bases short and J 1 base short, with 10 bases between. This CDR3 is CSVGGQWNTEAFF. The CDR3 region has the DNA TGCAGCGTTGGAGGGCAGTGGAACACTGAAGCTTTCTTT.

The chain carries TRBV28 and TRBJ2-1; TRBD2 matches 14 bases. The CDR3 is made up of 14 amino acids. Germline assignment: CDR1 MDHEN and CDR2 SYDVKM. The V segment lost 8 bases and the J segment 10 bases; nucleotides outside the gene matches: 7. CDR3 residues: CASLGLAGEKEQFF. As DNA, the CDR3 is TGTGCCAGCCTGGGACTAGCGGGAGAGAAGGAGCAGTTCTTC.

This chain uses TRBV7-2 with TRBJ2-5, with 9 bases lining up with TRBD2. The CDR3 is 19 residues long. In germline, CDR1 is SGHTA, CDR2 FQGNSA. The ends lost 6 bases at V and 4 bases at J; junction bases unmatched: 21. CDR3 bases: TGTGCCAGCAGGACACAATTCGGACTAGCGAAGGGTATGGGAGAGACCCAGTACTTC. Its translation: CASRTQFGLAKGMGETQYF. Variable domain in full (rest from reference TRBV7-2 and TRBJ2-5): GAGVSQSPSNKVTEKGKDVELRCDPISGHTALYWYRQSLGQGLEFLIYFQGNSAPDKSGLPSDRFSAERTGGSVSTLTIQRTQQEDSAVYLCASRTQFGLAKGMGETQYFGPGTRLLVL.

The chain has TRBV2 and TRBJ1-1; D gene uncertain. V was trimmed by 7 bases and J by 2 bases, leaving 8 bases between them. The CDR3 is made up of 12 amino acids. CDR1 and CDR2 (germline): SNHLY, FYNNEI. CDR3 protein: CASTSLNTEAFF. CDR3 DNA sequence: TGTGCCAGCACGAGTCTAAACACTGAAGCTTTCTTT. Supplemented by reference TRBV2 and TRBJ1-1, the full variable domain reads EPEVTQTPSHQVTQMGQEVILRCVPISNHLYFYWYRQILGQKVEFLVSFYNNEISEKSEIFDDQFSVERPDGSNFTLKIRSTKLEDSAMYFCASTSLNTEAFFGQGTRLTVV.

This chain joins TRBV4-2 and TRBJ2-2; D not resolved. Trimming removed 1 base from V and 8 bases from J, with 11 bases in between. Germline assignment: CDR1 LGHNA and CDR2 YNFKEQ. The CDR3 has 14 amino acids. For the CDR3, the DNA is TGTGCCAGCAGCCAAGTAGGCATGGCAGGGGAGCTGTTTTTT. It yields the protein CASSQVGMAGELFF.

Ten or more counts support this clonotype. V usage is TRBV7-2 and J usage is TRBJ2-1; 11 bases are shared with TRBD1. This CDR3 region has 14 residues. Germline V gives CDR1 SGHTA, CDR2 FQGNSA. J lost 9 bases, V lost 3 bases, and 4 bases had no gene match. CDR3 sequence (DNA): TGTGCCAGCAGCTTTGGACAGGGGGCATCTGAGCAGTTCTTC. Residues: CASSFGQGASEQFF. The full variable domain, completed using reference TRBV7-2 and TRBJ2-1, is GAGVSQSPSNKVTEKGKDVELRCDPISGHTALYWYRQSLGQGLEFLIYFQGNSAPDKSGLPSDRFSAERTGGSVSTLTIQRTQQEDSAVYLCASSFGQGASEQFFGPGTRLTVL.

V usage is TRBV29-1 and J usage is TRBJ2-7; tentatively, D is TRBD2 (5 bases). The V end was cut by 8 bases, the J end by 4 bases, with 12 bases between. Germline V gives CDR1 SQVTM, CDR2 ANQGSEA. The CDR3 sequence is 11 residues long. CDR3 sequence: CSTWGDYEQYF. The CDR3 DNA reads TGCAGCACCTGGGGAGATTACGAGCAGTACTTC.

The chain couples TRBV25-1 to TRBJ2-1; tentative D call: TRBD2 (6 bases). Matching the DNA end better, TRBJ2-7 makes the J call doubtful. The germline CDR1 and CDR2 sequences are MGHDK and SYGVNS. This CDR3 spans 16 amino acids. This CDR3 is CASSEGGSGAYNEQYF. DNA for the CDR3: TGTGCCAGCAGTGAAGGTGGTAGCGGAGCCTACAATGAGCAGTACTTC.

As DNA, the CDR3 is TGCAGTGCTAGATCGGGGGAGAACACCGGGGAGCTGTTTTTT. Its protein is CSARSGENTGELFF. The chain employs TRBV20-1 and TRBJ2-2; TRBD2 might be the D (6 bases). In germline, CDR1 is DFQATT, CDR2 SNEGSKA (reference sequence). V was clipped by 2 bases and J by 1 base, with 8 bases between them. This CDR3 comprises 14 residues.

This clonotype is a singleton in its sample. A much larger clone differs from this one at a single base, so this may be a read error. The CDR3 here is CASSPPGQGAQNEQYF. The DNA for the CDR3 is TGTGCCAGCTCACCTCCTGGACAGGGGGCGCAAAATGAGCAGTACTTC. This rearrangement joins TRBV18 to TRBJ2-1; 11 positions match TRBD1. TRBJ2-7 matches the DNA end more closely, so the J call is doubtful. The CDR3 sequence is 16 residues long. Germline CDR1 KGHSH, CDR2 LQKENI.

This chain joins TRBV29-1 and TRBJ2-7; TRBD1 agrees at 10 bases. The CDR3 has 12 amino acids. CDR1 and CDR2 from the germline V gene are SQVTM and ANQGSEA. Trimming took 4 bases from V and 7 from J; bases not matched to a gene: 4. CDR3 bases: TGCAGCGTTGGTGACAGGGGGCAAGAGCAGTACTTC. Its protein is CSVGDRGQEQYF.